These 2 T cell receptor beta chains share one sample of origin, sequenced in a study of blood T cell repertoires in COVID-19. Assay: immunoSEQ multiplex PCR; the TCRdb copy retains only in-frame clones and omits some. The table records around 150,000 clones, about 85% of them present only once. The material sequenced was peripheral blood. These receptors all stem from a woman aged 60-75 years with active or convalescent COVID-19.

The chain links TRBV27 to TRBJ1-1; 10 bases are a match to TRBD1. The germline CDR1 and CDR2 sequences are MNHEY and SMNVEV (reference sequence). The CDR3 has 15 residues. V shed 5 bases and J 11 bases; nucleotides not matched to a gene: 14. CDR3 protein: CASSRTMATGGEAFF. The CDR3 DNA reads as TGTGCCAGCAGTCGAACAATGGCGACAGGGGGCGAGGCTTTCTTT.

The chain links TRBV21-1 to TRBJ1-3. TRBV21-1 counts as a pseudogene. The CDR3 is 14 amino acids. The CDR3 sequence: CATPYSPPGNTIYF. CDR3 bases: TGTGCCACCCCCTACTCCCCCCCTGGAAACACCATATATTTT.